This T cell receptor (beta chain) emerged from a study of blood T cells in healthy people across ages. General study points: With unsorted PBMCs, a conclusive comparison of naive versus antigen-experienced cells was not possible. Possibly, changes in expanded clonotypes were confounded because donor CMV status was unknown.

With a J-beta primer mix and a sample-barcoded 5' primer, a second PCR ran about 7 to 11 cycles. Each sample yielded at least 2.5 million CDR3-containing paired-end reads. TCRdb recomputed calls from the 5' RACE reads with MiXCR, one row per CDR3 protein. The sample lists around 1,900,000 distinct CDR3 sequences, about two fifths occurring once. Every donor contributed approximately 10 milliliters of peripheral blood by blood draw. The CDR3 covers 17 residues. Germline loops: CDR1 SGHTA, CDR2 FQGNSA. V trimming: 4 bases; J trimming: 6 bases; junction bases outside the gene matches: 11. Details on this clonotype: The antigen remains undetermined.

The gene calls are TRBV7-2 and TRBJ1-6, with 8 bases identical to TRBD1. Sample: blood. The receptor comes from a human donor in good health. CDR3 in amino acids: CASSSQPGQGVNSPLHF. The CDR3 nucleotides read TGTGCCAGCAGCTCCCAACCCGGACAGGGTGTTAATTCACCCCTCCACTTT.